The TCR beta chain described here comes from a study of control samples from healthy donors and cancer patients. Here immunoSEQ multiplex PCR was the method, and the copy in TCRdb shows in-frame clones only, minus some. The sample yields more than 85,000 clones, about 90% seen once. Germline assignment: CDR1 SQVTM and CDR2 ANQGSEA. The CDR3 extends over 13 amino acids. V shed 7 bases and J shed 1 base, with 13 bases lying between them. Sequencing was done on a sample of blood. This TCR was sampled from a woman in her late teens or twenties in good health. The gene calls are TRBV29-1 and TRBJ1-1, with D unclear. DNA for the CDR3: TGCAGCGCCGGGCGGCAGACGAACACTGAAGCTTTCTTT. It codes for CSAGRQTNTEAFF.